Shown below are 15 T cell receptor beta chains from a single sample sequenced in a study of T cells in Graves' hyperthyroidism and ophthalmopathy. RNA transcripts gave rise to amplified TCR beta CDR3 regions. During a first-round RT-PCR of the TCR CDR3, the HTBI primer set was used. TCRdb reanalysed the multiplex PCR reads using MiXCR and keeps one entry per CDR3 protein. Of some 650,000 distinct CDR3 sequences listed, approximately 15% are singletons. Sequences were obtained from blood. Every receptor here comes from a woman between 40 and 50 years old with Graves' ophthalmopathy.

The chain is built from TRBV27 and TRBJ1-2; weak D call: TRBD1 (6 bases). The CDR3 is made up of 14 amino acids. The V gene lost 6 bases and the J gene lost 4 bases, with 15 bases spanning the gap. Germline V gene sequence: CDR1 MNHEY, CDR2 SMNVEV (reference sequence). Written as DNA, the CDR3 is TGTGCCAGCAGCGGGGTAGGGGGTTCCTATGGCTACACCTTC. Residues: CASSGVGGSYGYTF.

This clonotype was seen repeatedly, ten times or more. J is TRBJ1-1 and V is TRBV11-2; TRBD1 agrees at 9 bases. The V gene end was trimmed by 5 bases and the J gene end by 4 bases; junction bases not matched to a gene: 11. The CDR3 is made up of 16 amino acids. Germline V gene sequence: CDR1 SGHAT, CDR2 FQNNGV. The DNA for the CDR3 is TGTGCCAGCAGCAGCGCCCTCGGACAGGGGTTCACTGAAGCTTTCTTT. Translation gives CASSSALGQGFTEAFF.

This clonotype has a count of ten or more. This chain links TRBV11-2 with TRBJ2-5; 9 bases are a match to TRBD2. The CDR3 totals 15 residues. Germline V gene lookup returns CDR1 SGHAT and CDR2 FQNNGV. J lost 4 bases, V lost 8 bases, and 11 bases had no gene match. CDR3 protein: CASAGGRWEGETQYF. CDR3 in DNA: TGTGCCAGCGCGGGGGGGAGATGGGAAGGAGAGACCCAGTACTTC.

This clonotype was found a few times. A much more abundant neighbour one base away suggests this may be a read error. V usage is TRBV5-1 and J usage is TRBJ1-1; D is unresolved. The CDR3 is 12 residues long. The germline V gene has CDR1 SGHRS and CDR2 YFSETQ. The CDR3 sequence: CASSLANTEASF. The CDR3 DNA follows: TGCGCCAGCAGCTTGGCGAACACTGAAGCTTCCTTT.

This chain joins TRBV27 and TRBJ1-6; 8 bases match TRBD1. CDR3 size: 16 residues. CDR1 and CDR2 from the germline V gene are MNHEY and SMNVEV (reference sequence). The trim removed 6 bases at V and 0 bases at J, leaving 4 bases unmatched. CDR3 protein: CASRRQGSSYNSPLHF. In DNA form, the CDR3 reads TGTGCCAGCAGACGACAGGGGAGCTCCTATAATTCACCCCTCCACTTT.

This chain links TRBV11-2 with TRBJ2-7; perhaps TRBD2 as D (5 bases). This CDR3 has 14 residues. Germline values: CDR1 SGHAT, CDR2 FQNNGV. The V end was cut by 1 base, the J end by 2 bases, with 9 bases between. DNA of the CDR3: TGTGCCAGCAGCTTAGCGGGGATCACCTACGAGCAGTACTTC. As protein: CASSLAGITYEQYF.

The V gene is TRBV24-1, the J gene TRBJ2-1, with a tentative D call TRBD2 (7 bases). The V end lost 10 bases, the J end lost 5 bases, and 11 bases lay between the germline ends. Per the germline V gene, CDR1 is KGHDR and CDR2 is SFDVKD. The CDR3 contains 12 residues. The CDR3 region is CATGGPNNEQFF. The CDR3 DNA follows: TGTGCCACGGGGGGGCCGAACAATGAGCAGTTCTTC.

This clonotype was observed at least ten times. The chain couples TRBV6-1 to TRBJ2-1, with D perhaps matching TRBD2 (5 bases). Deletions cut 5 bases from V and 10 bases from J, with 18 bases between. The CDR3 is 14 amino acids. Germline V gene sequence: CDR1 MNHNS, CDR2 SASEGT. CDR3 in DNA: TGTGCCAGCAGTCCCGAGGGTGGGCGGCGGGAGCAGTTCTTC. This codes for CASSPEGGRREQFF.

About this clonotype itself: The junction does not match germline at one end; this may be a read error. The rearrangement links TRBV3-1 to TRBJ1-1; a weak D match, TRBD1 (6 bases). There are 11 residues in the CDR3. The germline gives CDR1 LGHDT, CDR2 YNNKEL (reference sequence). This chain's CDR3 is CASNQGGGAFF. The CDR3 bases are TGTGCCAGCAACCAAGGAGGGGGAGCTTTCTTT.

This clonotype was picked up many times. The chain joins TRBV7-8 to TRBJ2-1, with TRBD1 matching over 7 bases. The CDR3 extends over 15 amino acids. The junction had 4 bases not matched to a gene; V was cut back by 2 bases and J by 3 bases. Germline CDR1 is SGHVS and CDR2 is FQNEAQ. The CDR3 loop is CASSLMRQGYNEQFF. In DNA form, the CDR3 reads TGTGCCAGCAGCTTAATGAGACAGGGCTACAATGAGCAGTTCTTC.

Concerning this clonotype itself: A much bigger clone sits one base away, suggesting this may be a read error. The chain recombines TRBV30 with TRBJ1-6, with D hard to call. Germline CDR1 and CDR2: GTSNPN and SVGIG (reference sequence). This CDR3 spans 14 amino acids. V gave up 0 bases and J gave up 10 bases, with 13 bases separating them. The CDR3 region is CAWSVSFAGSPLHF. CDR3 DNA sequence: TGTGCCTGGAGTGTAAGTTTCGCTGGCTCACCCCTCCACTTT.

The rearrangement uses TRBV5-1 and TRBJ2-3; D is possibly TRBD1 (5 bases). Germline CDR1 SGHRS, CDR2 YFSETQ. Trimming pared 6 bases from V and 4 bases from J, leaving 12 bases between. The CDR3 runs 13 residues. The CDR3 region has the DNA TGCGCCAGCACCGAGACAGCCTCAGATACGCAGTATTTT. Translation: CASTETASDTQYF.

This clonotype showed up just a few times. DNA for the CDR3: TGTGCCAGCAGGGGGCCCCTCGGAGGCTCACCCCTCCACTTT. This gives the protein CASRGPLGGSPLHF. The V gene is TRBV2, the J gene TRBJ1-6, with TRBD1 as a possible D gene (5 bases). The length of the CDR3 is 14 residues. Germline V gene lookup returns CDR1 SNHLY and CDR2 FYNNEI. V lost 6 bases, J lost 10 bases, and 16 bases lay in between.

In its sample, this clonotype was seen many times. This chain uses TRBV11-2 with TRBJ1-4; 10 nucleotides match TRBD1. The CDR3 length is 15 residues. V dropped 4 bases and J dropped 7; count of bases not matched to a gene: 6. Germline assignment: CDR1 SGHAT and CDR2 FQNNGV. Here the CDR3 reads CASSSGGTGAEKLFF. The CDR3 nucleotides are TGTGCCAGCAGCTCAGGCGGGACAGGGGCTGAAAAACTGTTTTTT.

The table lists this clonotype with many counts. The V gene is TRBV7-2, the J gene TRBJ2-5; 7 bases are a match to TRBD1. V lost 1 base to trimming and J lost 4 bases; unmatched junction nucleotides: 3. This CDR3 contains 14 residues. The germline V gene has CDR1 SGHTA and CDR2 FQGNSA. CDR3 nucleotides: TGTGCCAGCAGCTTAGAGTACAGGGGAGAGACCCAGTACTTC. This translates into CASSLEYRGETQYF.